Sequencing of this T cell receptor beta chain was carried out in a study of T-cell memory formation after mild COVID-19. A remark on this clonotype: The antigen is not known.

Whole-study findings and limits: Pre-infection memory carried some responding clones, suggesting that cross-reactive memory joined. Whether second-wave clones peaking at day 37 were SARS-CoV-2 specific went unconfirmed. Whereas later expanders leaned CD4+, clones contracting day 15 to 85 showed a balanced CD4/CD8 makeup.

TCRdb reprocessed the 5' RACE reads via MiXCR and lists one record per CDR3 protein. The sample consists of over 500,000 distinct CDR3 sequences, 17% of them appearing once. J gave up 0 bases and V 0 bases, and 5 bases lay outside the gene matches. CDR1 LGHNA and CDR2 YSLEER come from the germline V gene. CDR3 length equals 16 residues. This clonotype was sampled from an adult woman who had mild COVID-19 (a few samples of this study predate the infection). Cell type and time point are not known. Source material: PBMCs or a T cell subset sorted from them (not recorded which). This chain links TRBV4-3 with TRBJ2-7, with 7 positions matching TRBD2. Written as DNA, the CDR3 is TGCGCCAGCAGCCAAGATTGGGCTAGCGGCTCCTACGAGCAGTACTTC. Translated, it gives CASSQDWASGSYEQYF.